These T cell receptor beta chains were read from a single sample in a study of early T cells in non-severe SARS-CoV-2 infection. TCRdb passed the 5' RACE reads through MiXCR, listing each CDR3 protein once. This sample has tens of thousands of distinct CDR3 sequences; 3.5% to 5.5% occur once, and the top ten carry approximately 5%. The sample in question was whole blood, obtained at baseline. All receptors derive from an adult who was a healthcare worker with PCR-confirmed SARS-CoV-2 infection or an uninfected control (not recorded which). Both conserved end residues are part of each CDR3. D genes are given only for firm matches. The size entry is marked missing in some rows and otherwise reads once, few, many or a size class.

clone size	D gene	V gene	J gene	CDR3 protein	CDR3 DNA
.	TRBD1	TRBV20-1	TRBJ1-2	CSARDLTGVGYGYTF	TGCAGTGCTAGAGATCTAACAGGGGTTGGCTATGGCTACACCTTC
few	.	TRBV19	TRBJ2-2	CASQPGWNTGELFF	TGTGCCAGTCAACCGGGGTGGAACACCGGGGAGCTGTTTTTT
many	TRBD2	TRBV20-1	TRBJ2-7	CSARDWGRGSGSSYEQYF	TGCAGTGCTAGAGATTGGGGCCGAGGTAGCGGGTCCTCCTACGAGCAGTACTTC
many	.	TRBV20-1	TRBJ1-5	CSGFLEASNQPQHF	TGCAGTGGCTTCCTTGAGGCGAGCAATCAGCCCCAGCATTTT
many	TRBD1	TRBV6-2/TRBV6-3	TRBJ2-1	CASSNRQGSREFF	TGTGCCAGCAGTAATCGACAGGGCAGTCGGGAGTTCTTC
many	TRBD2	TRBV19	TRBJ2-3	CASSSWGGTTDTQYF	TGTGCCAGTAGTTCTTGGGGGGGAACCACAGATACGCAGTATTTT
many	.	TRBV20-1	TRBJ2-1	CSAKQGGSYNEQFF	TGCAGTGCTAAACAGGGTGGCTCCTACAATGAGCAGTTCTTC
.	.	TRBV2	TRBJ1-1	CASNHRDRDTEAFF	TGTGCCAGCAATCACAGGGATAGGGACACTGAAGCTTTCTTT
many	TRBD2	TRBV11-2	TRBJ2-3	CASSLDGSGSMYTQYF	TGTGCCAGCAGCTTAGACGGTAGCGGGAGTATGTATACGCAGTATTTT
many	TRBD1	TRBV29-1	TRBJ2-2	CSGLRTGGTGELFF	TGCAGCGGGCTGAGGACAGGGGGCACCGGGGAGCTGTTTTTT
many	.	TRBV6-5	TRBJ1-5	CASSFFPRTASNQPQHF	TGTGCCAGCAGTTTTTTCCCACGGACAGCTAGCAATCAGCCCCAGCATTTT
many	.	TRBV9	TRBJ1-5	CASSVGSGVDQPQHF	TGTGCCAGCAGCGTAGGGTCAGGGGTCGATCAGCCCCAGCATTTT
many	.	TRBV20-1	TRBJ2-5	CSARDGAGTQYF	TGCAGTGCTAGAGATGGGGCCGGGACCCAGTACTTC
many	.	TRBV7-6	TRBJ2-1	CASSSPGLNRRGRYNEQFF	TGTGCCAGCAGCTCACCGGGACTCAATCGAAGAGGAAGGTACAATGAGCAGTTCTTC
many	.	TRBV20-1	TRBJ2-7	CSASNPSPAEQYF	TGCAGTGCTAGTAATCCGTCCCCCGCCGAGCAGTACTTC
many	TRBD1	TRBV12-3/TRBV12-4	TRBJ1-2	CASSLGTAGGYTF	TGTGCCAGCAGTCTCGGGACAGCAGGCGGCTACACCTTC
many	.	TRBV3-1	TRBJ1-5	CASSQDAGQGSQPQHF	TGTGCCAGCAGCCAAGACGCAGGGCAGGGAAGTCAGCCCCAGCATTTT
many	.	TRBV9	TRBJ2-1	CASSASPGGNNEQFF	TGTGCCAGCAGCGCCTCCCCCGGAGGAAACAATGAGCAGTTCTTC
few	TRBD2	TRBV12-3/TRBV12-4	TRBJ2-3	CASTGLVTDTQYF	TGTGCCAGCACGGGACTAGTAACAGATACGCAGTATTTT
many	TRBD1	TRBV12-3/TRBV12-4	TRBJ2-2	CASSSTGTGDTGELFF	TGTGCCAGCAGTTCTACCGGGACAGGGGACACCGGGGAGCTGTTTTTT
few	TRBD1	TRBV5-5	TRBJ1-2	CASSHGTGYGYTF	TGTGCCAGCAGCCACGGGACAGGGTATGGCTACACCTTC
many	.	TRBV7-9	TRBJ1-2	CASSLARRQNYGYTF	TGTGCCAGCAGCTTAGCGCGCAGGCAGAACTATGGCTACACCTTC
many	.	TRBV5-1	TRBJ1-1	CASSSRRGSTEAFF	TGCGCCAGCAGCTCGAGGCGGGGGAGCACTGAAGCTTTCTTT
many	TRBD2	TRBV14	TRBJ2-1	CASSQDWVAGGPSEQFF	TGTGCCAGCAGCCAAGATTGGGTAGCGGGAGGGCCCAGTGAGCAGTTCTTC
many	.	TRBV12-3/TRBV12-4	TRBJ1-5	CASSLWHLNQPQHF	TGTGCCAGCAGTTTATGGCACTTAAATCAGCCCCAGCATTTT
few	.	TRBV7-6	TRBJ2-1	CASSPRVSSQMGNEQFF	TGTGCCAGCAGCCCTAGGGTCAGTAGCCAGATGGGGAATGAGCAGTTCTTC
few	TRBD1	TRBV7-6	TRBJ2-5	CASSLGTGGHQTQYF	TGTGCCAGCAGCTTGGGGACAGGGGGACACCAGACCCAGTACTTC
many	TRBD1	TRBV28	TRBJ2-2	CASSPAPGTDRRELFF	TGTGCCAGCAGTCCCGCCCCCGGGACAGACCGGAGGGAGCTGTTTTTT
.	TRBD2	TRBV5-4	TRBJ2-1	CASSGIAGGPIFF	TGTGCCAGCAGCGGAATAGCGGGAGGGCCCATTTTCTTC
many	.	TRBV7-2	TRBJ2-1	CASSEDSYPNNEQFF	TGTGCCAGCAGCGAAGACAGCTACCCCAACAATGAGCAGTTCTTC
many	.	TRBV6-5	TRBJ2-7	CASSYSTGASHTYEQYF	TGTGCCAGCAGTTACTCAACGGGGGCGTCCCACACCTACGAGCAGTACTTC
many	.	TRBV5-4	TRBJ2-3	CASSRGWQGTDTQYF	TGTGCCAGCAGCCGTGGATGGCAGGGCACAGATACGCAGTATTTT
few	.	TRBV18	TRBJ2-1	CASSPSSGTASYNEQFF	TGTGCCAGCTCTCCCTCTTCCGGGACGGCTTCCTACAATGAGCAGTTCTTC
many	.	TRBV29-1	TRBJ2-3	CSVRRDNIITDTQYF	TGCAGCGTTCGGAGGGACAACATAATCACAGATACGCAGTATTTT
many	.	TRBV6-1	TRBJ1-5	CASTAGYHNQPQHF	TGTGCCAGCACCGCGGGCTACCATAATCAGCCCCAGCATTTT
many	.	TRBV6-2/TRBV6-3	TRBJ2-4	CASSYVGENIQYF	TGTGCCAGCAGTTACGTGGGGGAAAACATTCAGTACTTC
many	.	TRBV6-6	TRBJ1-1	CASSQERGTEAFF	TGTGCCAGCAGCCAAGAGCGGGGCACTGAAGCTTTCTTT
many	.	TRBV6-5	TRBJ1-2	CASSSRLGYTF	TGTGCCAGCAGCTCCAGACTTGGCTACACCTTC
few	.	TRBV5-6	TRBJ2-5	CASSSVGSQETQYF	TGTGCCAGCAGCTCCGTGGGAAGCCAAGAGACCCAGTACTTC
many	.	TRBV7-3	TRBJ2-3	CASSFYTATDTQYF	TGTGCCAGCAGCTTTTATACAGCCACAGATACGCAGTATTTT
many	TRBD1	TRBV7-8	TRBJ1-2	CASSLLDRGQINYGYTF	TGTGCCAGCAGCTTACTGGACAGGGGACAAATTAACTATGGCTACACCTTC
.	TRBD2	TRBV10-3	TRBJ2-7	CAISGPPGLAEYEQYF	TGTGCCATCAGTGGGCCTCCTGGACTAGCCGAATACGAGCAGTACTTC
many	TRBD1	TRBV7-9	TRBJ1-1	CASSPQGRAEAFF	TGTGCCAGCAGCCCACAGGGGCGCGCTGAAGCTTTCTTT
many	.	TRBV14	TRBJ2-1	CASSHIVGGTGSYNEQFF	TGTGCCAGCAGCCATATAGTGGGAGGCACCGGGTCCTACAATGAGCAGTTCTTC
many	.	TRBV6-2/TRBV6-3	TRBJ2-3	CASGVRLATDTQYF	TGTGCCAGCGGAGTTCGTTTGGCCACAGATACGCAGTATTTT
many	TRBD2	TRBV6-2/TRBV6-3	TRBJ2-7	CASSYPSGEGSYEQYF	TGTGCCAGCAGTTACCCCAGCGGGGAAGGGTCCTACGAGCAGTACTTC
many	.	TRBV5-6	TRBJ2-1	CASSLDSGNEQFF	TGTGCCAGCAGCTTGGACAGTGGCAATGAGCAGTTCTTC
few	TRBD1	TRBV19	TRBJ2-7	CASIRTGGKYEQYF	TGTGCCAGTATTCGGACAGGGGGCAAGTACGAGCAGTACTTC
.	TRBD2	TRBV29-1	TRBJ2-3	CSVEVAGAFTDTQYF	TGCAGCGTCGAGGTAGCGGGGGCCTTCACAGATACGCAGTATTTT
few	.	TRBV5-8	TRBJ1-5	CASSLFGQPQHF	TGTGCCAGCAGCTTATTCGGCCAGCCCCAGCATTTT
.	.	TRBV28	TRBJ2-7	CASRGRGPSYEQYF	TGTGCCAGCAGGGGCCGAGGGCCGTCCTACGAGCAGTACTTC
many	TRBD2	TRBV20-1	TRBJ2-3	CSARVAGRSDTQYF	TGCAGTGCTAGAGTAGCGGGAAGATCTGATACGCAGTATTTT
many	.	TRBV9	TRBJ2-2	CASSVEDVRNTGELFF	TGTGCCAGCAGCGTAGAAGACGTCAGGAACACCGGGGAGCTGTTTTTT
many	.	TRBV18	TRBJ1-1	CASSPPGSTEAFF	TGTGCCAGCTCACCACCGGGGAGCACTGAAGCTTTCTTT